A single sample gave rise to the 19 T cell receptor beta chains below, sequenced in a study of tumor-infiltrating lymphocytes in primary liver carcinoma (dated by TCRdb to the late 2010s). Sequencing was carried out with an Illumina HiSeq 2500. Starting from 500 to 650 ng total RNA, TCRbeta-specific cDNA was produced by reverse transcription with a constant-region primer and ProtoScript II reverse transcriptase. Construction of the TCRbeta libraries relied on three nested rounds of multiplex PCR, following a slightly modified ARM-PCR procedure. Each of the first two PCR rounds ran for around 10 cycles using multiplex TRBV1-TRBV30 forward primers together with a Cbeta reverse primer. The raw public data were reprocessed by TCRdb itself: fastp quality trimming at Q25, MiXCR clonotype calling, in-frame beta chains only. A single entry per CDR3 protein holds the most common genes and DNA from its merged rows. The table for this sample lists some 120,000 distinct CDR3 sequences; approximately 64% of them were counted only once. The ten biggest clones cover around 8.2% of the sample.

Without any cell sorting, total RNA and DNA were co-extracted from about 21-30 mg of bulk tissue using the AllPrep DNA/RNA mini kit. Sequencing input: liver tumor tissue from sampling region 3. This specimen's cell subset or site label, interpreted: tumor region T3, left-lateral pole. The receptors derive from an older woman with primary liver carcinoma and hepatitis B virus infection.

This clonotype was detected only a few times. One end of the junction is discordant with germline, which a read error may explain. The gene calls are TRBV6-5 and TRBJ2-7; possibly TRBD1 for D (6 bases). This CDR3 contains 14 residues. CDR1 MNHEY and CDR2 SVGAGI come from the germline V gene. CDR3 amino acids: CASSFGGTPYEPYF. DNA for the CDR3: TGTGCCAGCAGCTTTGGTGGGACACCTTACGAGCCGTACTTC.

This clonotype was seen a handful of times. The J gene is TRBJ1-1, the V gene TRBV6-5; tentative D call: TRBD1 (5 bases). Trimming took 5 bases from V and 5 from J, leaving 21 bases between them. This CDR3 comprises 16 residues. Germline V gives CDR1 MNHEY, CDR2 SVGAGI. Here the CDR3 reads CASSSGGARAWTEAFF. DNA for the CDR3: TGTGCCAGCAGTAGTGGAGGGGCCCGGGCTTGGACTGAAGCTTTCTTT.

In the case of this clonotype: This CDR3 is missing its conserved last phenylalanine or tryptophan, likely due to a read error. The CDR3 spells CTSSLWNTGELFI. CDR3 bases: TGCACCAGCAGTCTCTGGAACACCGGGGAACTGTTTATT. The V gene is TRBV10-1, the J gene TRBJ2-2; D possibly corresponds to TRBD2 (5 bases). The CDR3 length is 13 residues. Germline lookup yields CDR1 WNHNN and CDR2 SYGVQD (reference sequence).

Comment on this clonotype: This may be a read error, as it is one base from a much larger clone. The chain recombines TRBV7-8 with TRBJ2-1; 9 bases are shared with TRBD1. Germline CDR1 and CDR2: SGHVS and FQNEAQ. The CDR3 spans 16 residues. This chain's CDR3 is CASSLPQGAGYNKQFF. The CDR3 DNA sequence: TGTGCCAGCAGCTTACCACAGGGGGCTGGTTACAATAAGCAGTTCTTC.

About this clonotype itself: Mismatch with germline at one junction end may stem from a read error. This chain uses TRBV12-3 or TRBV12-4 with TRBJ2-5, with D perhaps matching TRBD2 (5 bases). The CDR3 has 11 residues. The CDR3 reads CAGSTDYTQYF. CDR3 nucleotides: TGTGCCGGCAGTACTGACTACACACAGTACTTC.

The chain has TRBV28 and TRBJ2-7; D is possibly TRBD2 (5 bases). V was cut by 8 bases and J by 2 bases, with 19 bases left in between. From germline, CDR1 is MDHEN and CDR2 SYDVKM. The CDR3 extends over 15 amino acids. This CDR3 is CASYPRARRPYEQYF. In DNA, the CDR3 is TGTGCCAGCTATCCAAGGGCTCGGAGGCCCTACGAGCAGTACTTC. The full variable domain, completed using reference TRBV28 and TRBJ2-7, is DVKVTQSSRYLVKRTGEKVFLECVQDMDHENMFWYRQDPGLGLRLIYFSYDVKMKEKGDIPEGYSVSREKKERFSLILESASTNQTSMYLCASYPRARRPYEQYFGPGTRLTVT.

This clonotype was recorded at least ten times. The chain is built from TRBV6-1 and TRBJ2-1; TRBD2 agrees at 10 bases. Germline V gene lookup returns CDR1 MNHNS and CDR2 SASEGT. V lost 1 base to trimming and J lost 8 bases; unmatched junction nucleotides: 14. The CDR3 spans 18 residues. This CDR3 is CASSEEALAGVFMDEQFF. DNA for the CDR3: TGTGCCAGCAGTGAAGAAGCGCTAGCGGGAGTGTTTATGGATGAGCAGTTCTTC.

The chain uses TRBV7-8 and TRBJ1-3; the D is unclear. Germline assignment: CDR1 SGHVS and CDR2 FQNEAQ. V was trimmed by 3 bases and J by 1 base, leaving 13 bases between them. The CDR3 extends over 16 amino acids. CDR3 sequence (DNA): TGTGCCAGCAGCTTGGTATGGGAGCCATCTGGAAACACCATATATTTT. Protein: CASSLVWEPSGNTIYF.

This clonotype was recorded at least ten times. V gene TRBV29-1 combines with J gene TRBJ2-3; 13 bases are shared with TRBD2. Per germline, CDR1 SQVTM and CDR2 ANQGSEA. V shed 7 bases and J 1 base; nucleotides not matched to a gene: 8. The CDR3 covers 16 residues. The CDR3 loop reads CSAGLAGEIGTDTQYF. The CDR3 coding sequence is TGCAGCGCTGGACTAGCGGGAGAAATTGGCACAGATACGCAGTATTTT.

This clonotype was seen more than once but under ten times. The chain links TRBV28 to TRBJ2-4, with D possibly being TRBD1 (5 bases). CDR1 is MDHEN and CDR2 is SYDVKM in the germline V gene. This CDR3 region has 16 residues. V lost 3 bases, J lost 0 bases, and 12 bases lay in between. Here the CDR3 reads CASSFQDNIAKNIQYF. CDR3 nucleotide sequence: TGTGCCAGCAGTTTCCAGGACAACATAGCCAAAAACATTCAGTACTTC.

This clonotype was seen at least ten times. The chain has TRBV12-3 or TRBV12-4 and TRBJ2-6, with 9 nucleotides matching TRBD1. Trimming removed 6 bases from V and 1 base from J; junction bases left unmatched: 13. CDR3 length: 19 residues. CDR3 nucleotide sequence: TGTGCCAGCAGCCCAACCTCCGGGACAGGGAGGTCTGGGGCCAACGTCCTGACTTTC. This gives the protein CASSPTSGTGRSGANVLTF.

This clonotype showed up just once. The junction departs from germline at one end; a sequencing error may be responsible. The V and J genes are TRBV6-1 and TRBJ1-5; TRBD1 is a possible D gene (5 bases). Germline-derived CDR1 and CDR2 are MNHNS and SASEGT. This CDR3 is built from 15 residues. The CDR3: CTSSEDRGSNQPQHF. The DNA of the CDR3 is TGTACCAGCAGTGAAGACAGAGGGAGCAATCAGCCCCAGCATTTT.

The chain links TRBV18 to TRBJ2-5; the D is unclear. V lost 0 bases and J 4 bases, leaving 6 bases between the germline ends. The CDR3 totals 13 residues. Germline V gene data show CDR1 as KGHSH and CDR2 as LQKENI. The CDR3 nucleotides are TGTGCCAGCTCACCACCGATCAGAGAGACCCAGTACTTC. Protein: CASSPPIRETQYF. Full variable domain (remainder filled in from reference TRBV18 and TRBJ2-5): NAGVMQNPRHLVRRRGQEARLRCSPMKGHSHVYWYRQLPEEGLKFMVYLQKENIIDESGMPKERFSAEFPKEGPSILRIQQVVRGDSAAYFCASSPPIRETQYFGPGTRLLVL.

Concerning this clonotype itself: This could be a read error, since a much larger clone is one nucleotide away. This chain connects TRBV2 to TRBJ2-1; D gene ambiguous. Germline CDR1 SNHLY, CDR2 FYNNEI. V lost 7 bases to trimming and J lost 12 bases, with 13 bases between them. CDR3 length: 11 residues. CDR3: CASTRRDVQFF. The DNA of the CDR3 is TGTGCCAGCACCCGGAGAGATGTGCAGTTCTTC.

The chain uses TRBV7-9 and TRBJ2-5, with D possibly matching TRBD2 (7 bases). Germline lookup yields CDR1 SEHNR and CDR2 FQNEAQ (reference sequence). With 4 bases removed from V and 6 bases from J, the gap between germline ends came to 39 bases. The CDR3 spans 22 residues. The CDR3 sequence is CASSSSQQGASGKHLRGKTQYF. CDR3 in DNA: TGTGCCAGCAGCTCATCACAACAGGGTGCCAGCGGGAAGCACCTCCGGGGGAAGACCCAGTACTTC.

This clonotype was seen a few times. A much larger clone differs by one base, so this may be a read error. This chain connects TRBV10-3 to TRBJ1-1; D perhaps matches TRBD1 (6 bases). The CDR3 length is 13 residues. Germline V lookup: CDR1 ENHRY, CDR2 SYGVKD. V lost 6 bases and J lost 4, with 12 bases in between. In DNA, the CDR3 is TGTGCCATCAGGGACAGATTGAGCACTGAAGCTTTCTTT. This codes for CAIRDRLSTEAFF.

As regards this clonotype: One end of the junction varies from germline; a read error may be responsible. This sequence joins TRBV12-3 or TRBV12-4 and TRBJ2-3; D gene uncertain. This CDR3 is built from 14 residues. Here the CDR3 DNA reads TGTGCCAGCAGCCTCGGTGGTAGCACAGATACGAAGTATTTT. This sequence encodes CASSLGGSTDTKYF.

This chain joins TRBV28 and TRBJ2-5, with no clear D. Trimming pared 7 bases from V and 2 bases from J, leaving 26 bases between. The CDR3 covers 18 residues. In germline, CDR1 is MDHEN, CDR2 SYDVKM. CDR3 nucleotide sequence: TGTGCCAGCAATTTTAGGTTCGGGCCCAAGGTGGGGCAAGAGACCCAGTACTTC. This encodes CASNFRFGPKVGQETQYF.

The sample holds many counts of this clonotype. Here the CDR3 reads CASSQVRLAGTYEQYF. The CDR3 bases are TGCGCCAGCAGCCAAGTTAGACTAGCGGGGACCTACGAGCAGTACTTC. This chain joins TRBV4-1 and TRBJ2-7; 11 bases align to TRBD2. Germline V gene lookup returns CDR1 MGHRA and CDR2 YSYEKL. V shed 1 base, J shed 2 bases, and the junction held 4 bases outside the gene matches. The CDR3 has 16 amino acids.